A single sample is the source of the 26 T cell receptor beta chains below, sequenced in a study of blood T cell repertoires in COVID-19. Clones were sequenced by immunoSEQ multiplex PCR, and TCRdb holds only the in-frame ones, with some missing. The sample includes approximately 300,000 clones, 89% seen only once; the top ten take 4.5% to 6.5%. Sequencing was carried out using PBMCs or T cells enriched from blood (not recorded which). Receptors originate from a man aged 60-69 years who had recovered from COVID-19.

This chain connects TRBV28 to TRBJ2-7; 8 nucleotides align to TRBD2. There are 15 residues in the CDR3. J lost 6 bases, V lost 5 bases, and 12 bases had no gene match. CDR1 and CDR2 (germline): MDHEN, SYDVKM. The CDR3 spells CASSTAGLGWSEQYF. The DNA for the CDR3 is TGTGCCAGCAGTACAGCGGGACTAGGGTGGTCCGAGCAGTACTTC.

The gene calls are TRBV3-1 (or the pseudogene TRBV3-2) and TRBJ2-1, with 10 positions matching TRBD2. Germline V gene sequence: CDR1 LGHDT, CDR2 YNNKEL (reference sequence). The CDR3 has 16 residues. The J segment lost 3 bases and the V segment lost 1 base, leaving 3 bases of the junction unmatched. CDR3: CASSQGPSGGYNEQFF. CDR3 coding DNA: TGTGCCAGCAGCCAAGGGCCTAGCGGGGGCTACAATGAGCAGTTCTTC.

V usage is TRBV5-6 and J usage is TRBJ1-1; perhaps TRBD1 as D (5 bases). The ends were cut back, 4 bases at V and 4 bases at J, with 14 bases in the middle. CDR1 is SGHDT and CDR2 is YYEEEE in the germline V gene. CDR3 length equals 14 residues. The CDR3 sequence: CASSVRAPGTEAFF. The CDR3 DNA reads TGTGCCAGCAGCGTCAGGGCCCCAGGCACTGAAGCTTTCTTT.

This sequence joins TRBV7-3 and TRBJ2-7, with 7 bases that match TRBD2. After removal of 2 bases from V and 5 bases from J, the junction contained 9 bases not matched to a gene. The CDR3 spans 15 residues. Germline V lookup: CDR1 SGHTA, CDR2 FQGTGA. The CDR3 region has the DNA TGTGCCAGCAGCTTATCACCGGGAGGTCGGAACGAGCAGTACTTC. Amino acids: CASSLSPGGRNEQYF.

V usage is TRBV27 and J usage is TRBJ2-7; D possibly corresponds to TRBD1 (5 bases). This CDR3 is 15 amino acids long. The germline V gene has CDR1 MNHEY and CDR2 SMNVEV (reference sequence). V was cut by 6 bases and J by 3 bases, with 18 bases left in between. The CDR3 nucleotides are TGTGCCAGCAGCTACAGGCGTACAGTCGGCTACGAGCAGTACTTC. It specifies CASSYRRTVGYEQYF.

The chain carries TRBV11-1 and TRBJ2-7, with D unresolved. The V gene lost 0 bases and the J gene lost 2 bases, with 11 bases spanning the gap. Per the germline V gene, CDR1 is SGHAT and CDR2 is FQDESV (reference sequence). The CDR3 runs 15 residues. CDR3 DNA sequence: TGTGCCAGCAGCTTAGCTACGGGTTCCACCTACGAGCAGTACTTC. Translated, it gives CASSLATGSTYEQYF.

The chain couples TRBV24-1 to TRBJ2-7; D gene unclear. V lost 4 bases to trimming and J lost 3 bases, with 9 bases between them. Germline loops: CDR1 KGHDR, CDR2 SFDVKD. The CDR3 has 13 residues. The CDR3 loop is CATSETYSYEQYF. CDR3 coding DNA: TGTGCCACCAGTGAAACATACAGCTACGAGCAGTACTTC.

This chain joins TRBV7-2 and TRBJ2-1; D might be TRBD2 (5 bases). V was pared by 3 bases and J by 0 bases, with 18 bases between. CDR1 and CDR2 from the germline V gene are SGHTA and FQGNSA. The CDR3 has 18 amino acids. The CDR3 protein is CASSLGFRRGSSYNEQFF. The CDR3 region has the DNA TGTGCCAGCAGCTTGGGATTCCGACGGGGAAGCTCCTACAATGAGCAGTTCTTC.

This sequence joins TRBV2 and TRBJ1-3; the D is unclear. The CDR3 covers 14 residues. Trimming took 7 bases from V and 0 from J, leaving 10 bases between them. Germline V CDR1 and CDR2: SNHLY, FYNNEI. The chain's CDR3 is CASKEVHSGNTIYF. DNA of the CDR3: TGTGCCAGCAAAGAGGTTCACTCTGGAAACACCATATATTTT.

The chain is built from TRBV18 and TRBJ2-1, with 14 bases that match TRBD2. In germline, CDR1 is KGHSH, CDR2 LQKENI. J was trimmed by 8 bases and V by 4 bases; bases with no gene match: 4. The CDR3 is 15 amino acids. CDR3 sequence: CASSQTSGRGYEQFF. DNA of the CDR3: TGTGCCAGCTCACAGACTAGCGGGAGGGGCTATGAGCAGTTCTTC.

The chain carries TRBV19 and TRBJ2-1; 9 bases agree with TRBD1. V lost 6 bases to trimming and J lost 6 bases; unmatched junction nucleotides: 12. CDR3 length: 16 amino acids. Germline V lookup: CDR1 LNHDA, CDR2 SQIVND (reference sequence). CDR3 coding DNA: TGTGCCAGTAGAGAATACGACAGGGGGGACAGCAATGAGCAGTTCTTC. Translating it yields CASREYDRGDSNEQFF.

This rearrangement joins TRBV19 to TRBJ2-6, with D possibly being TRBD1 (6 bases). From germline, CDR1 is LNHDA and CDR2 SQIVND (reference sequence). The CDR3 spans 17 residues. V lost 7 bases and J lost 0, with 16 bases in between. CDR3 in amino acids: CASTLDSLGSGANVLTF. CDR3 DNA sequence: TGTGCCAGTACCTTGGACAGTTTGGGCTCTGGGGCCAACGTCCTGACTTTC.

The chain employs TRBV4-1 and TRBJ1-5; a possible D gene is TRBD1 (6 bases). The CDR3 has 15 amino acids. Trimming shortened V by 1 base and J by 5 bases, and 12 bases separated the two germline ends. CDR1 and CDR2 from the germline V gene are MGHRA and YSYEKL. The CDR3 DNA is TGCGCCAGCAGCCAAGGCCCGGACAGTGATCAGCCCCAGCATTTT. This codes for CASSQGPDSDQPQHF.

This chain joins TRBV7-2 and TRBJ2-5, with 14 bases lining up with TRBD2. Looked up from germline, CDR1 is SGHTA and CDR2 is FQGNSA. This CDR3 has 16 amino acids. V shed 1 base, J shed 5 bases, and the junction held 3 bases outside the gene matches. The CDR3 protein is CASSLVGLAGVETQYF. In DNA, the CDR3 is TGTGCCAGCAGCTTAGTGGGACTAGCGGGAGTTGAGACCCAGTACTTC.

The V call is TRBV19, the J call TRBJ2-3, with D perhaps matching TRBD1 (6 bases). Trimming removed 7 bases from V and 4 bases from J, with 15 bases in between. The length of the CDR3 is 14 residues. From germline, CDR1 is LNHDA and CDR2 SQIVND (reference sequence). The chain's CDR3 is CASISGHLADTQYF. CDR3 in DNA: TGTGCCAGTATTTCGGGACACCTCGCAGATACGCAGTATTTT.

This chain joins TRBV12-3 or TRBV12-4 and TRBJ1-5, with no clear D. The V and J ends lost 5 bases and 10 bases respectively, with 15 bases between them. This CDR3 has 13 residues. The CDR3 loop reads CASSERQEFPQHF. CDR3 in DNA: TGTGCCAGCAGTGAACGACAAGAGTTTCCCCAGCATTTT.

This chain links TRBV24-1 with TRBJ2-6; TRBD1 might be the D (6 bases). Trimming removed 2 bases at V and 4 bases at J, with 11 bases between. Germline V gene sequence: CDR1 KGHDR, CDR2 SFDVKD. This CDR3 contains 16 residues. The DNA of the CDR3 is TGTGCCACCAGTGATTATACCGGGACAGGGGCCAACGTCCTGACTTTC. Encoded protein: CATSDYTGTGANVLTF.

The chain has TRBV11-2 and TRBJ2-7, with D tentatively TRBD2 (7 bases). V was pared by 0 bases and J by 0 bases, with 12 bases between. Per germline, CDR1 SGHAT and CDR2 FQNNGV. This CDR3 is 16 amino acids long. The CDR3 nucleotides read TGTGCCAGCAGCTTAGATATGCGGGGGCTCTCCTACGAGCAGTACTTC. Amino acid sequence: CASSLDMRGLSYEQYF.

The chain is built from TRBV9 and TRBJ2-5, with TRBD2 matching 10 bases. The CDR3 consists of 15 residues. The V and J ends lost 3 bases and 4 bases, in that order; junction bases with no gene match: 6. Germline lookup yields CDR1 SGDLS and CDR2 YYNGEE. Written as DNA, the CDR3 is TGTGCCAGCAGCGCCATAGCGGGAGGCCGAGAGACCCAGTACTTC. It encodes CASSAIAGGRETQYF.

The rearrangement uses TRBV3-1 (or the pseudogene TRBV3-2) and TRBJ1-5; 9 bases fit TRBD1. V lost 4 bases and J lost 2; bases outside the gene matches: 6. The CDR3 is 16 residues long. Germline loops: CDR1 LGHDT, CDR2 YNNKEL (reference sequence). CDR3 bases: TGTGCCAGCAGCCTCGGACAGGGGAATGGCAATCAGCCCCAGCATTTT. Protein sequence: CASSLGQGNGNQPQHF.

The chain is built from TRBV30 and TRBJ1-5; weak D call: TRBD1 (6 bases). Germline lookup yields CDR1 GTSNPN and CDR2 SVGIG (reference sequence). Trimming removed 4 bases at V and 0 bases at J, with 25 bases between. CDR3 length: 19 amino acids. The CDR3 protein is CAWTSDGPGQPNSNQPQHF. The DNA of the CDR3 is TGTGCCTGGACTTCCGACGGGCCTGGACAGCCTAATAGCAATCAGCCCCAGCATTTT.

This clone came up once. At one boundary the junction diverges from the germline segment, which might be a read error. V gene TRBV18 combines with J gene TRBJ1-4; D is ambiguous. CDR1 and CDR2 (germline): KGHSH, LQKENI. This CDR3 has 11 amino acids. CDR3 DNA sequence: TGTGCCAGCTCAGTGGCTGAAAATCTGTTTTTT. Amino acid sequence: CASSVAENLFF. The whole variable domain, filled in from reference TRBV18 and TRBJ1-4, reads NAGVMQNPRHLVRRRGQEARLRCSPMKGHSHVYWYRQLPEEGLKFMVYLQKENIIDESGMPKERFSAEFPKEGPSILRIQQVVRGDSAAYFCASSVAENLFFGSGTQLSVL.

V gene TRBV2 combines with J gene TRBJ2-3; D might be TRBD1 (6 bases). Germline assignment: CDR1 SNHLY and CDR2 FYNNEI. Trimming shortened V by 6 bases and J by 5 bases, and 6 bases separated the two germline ends. CDR3 size: 11 residues. CDR3 sequence reads: CASRGGDTQYF. The CDR3 bases are TGTGCCAGCAGAGGGGGAGATACGCAGTATTTT.

On this clone itself: Germline is not matched at one junction end, which may reflect a read error. This chain connects TRBV7-7 to TRBJ2-2; 10 bases match TRBD2. CDR3 length equals 13 residues. From germline, CDR1 is SSHAT and CDR2 FNYEAQ (reference sequence). The CDR3 spells CASSASGGGALFF. The CDR3 DNA reads TGTGCTAGCAGCGCTAGCGGGGGTGGGGCGCTGTTTTTT.

The CDR3 DNA follows: TGTGCCACCAGCAGACAAACCAGGGTTTCTGGAAACACCATATATTTT. Its protein is CATSRQTRVSGNTIYF. The J gene is TRBJ1-3, the V gene TRBV15, with D perhaps TRBD1 (5 bases). Trimming stripped 2 bases from V and 1 base from J, with 12 bases between. Germline lookup yields CDR1 LNHNV and CDR2 YYDKDF (reference sequence). CDR3 size: 16 residues.

The chain carries TRBV28 and TRBJ2-5, with 10 bases fitting TRBD1. Trimming took 4 bases from V and 6 from J; bases not matched to a gene: 2. CDR3 size: 13 residues. Germline V CDR1 and CDR2: MDHEN, SYDVKM. As DNA, the CDR3 is TGTGCCAGCAGTTCGGACAGGGGGAAGACCCAGTACTTC. The encoded protein is CASSSDRGKTQYF.